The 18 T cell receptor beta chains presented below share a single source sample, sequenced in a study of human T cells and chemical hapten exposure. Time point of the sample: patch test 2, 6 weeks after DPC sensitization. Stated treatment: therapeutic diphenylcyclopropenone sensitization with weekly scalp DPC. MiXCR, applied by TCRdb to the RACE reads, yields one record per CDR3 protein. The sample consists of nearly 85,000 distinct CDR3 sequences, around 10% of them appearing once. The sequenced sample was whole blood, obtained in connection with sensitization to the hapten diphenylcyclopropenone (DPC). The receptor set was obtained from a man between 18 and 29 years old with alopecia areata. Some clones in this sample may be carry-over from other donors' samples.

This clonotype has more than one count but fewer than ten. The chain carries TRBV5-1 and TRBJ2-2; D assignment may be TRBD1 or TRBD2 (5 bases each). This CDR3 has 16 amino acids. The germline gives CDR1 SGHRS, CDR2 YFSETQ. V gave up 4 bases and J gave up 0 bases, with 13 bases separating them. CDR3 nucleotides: TGCGCCAGCAGCGGGAGACAGAACGCGAACACCGGGGAGCTGTTTTTT. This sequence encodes CASSGRQNANTGELFF.

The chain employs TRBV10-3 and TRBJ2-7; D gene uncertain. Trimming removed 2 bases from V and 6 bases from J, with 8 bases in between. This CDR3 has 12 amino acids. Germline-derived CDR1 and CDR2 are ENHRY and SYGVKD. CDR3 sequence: CAISEAVLEQYF. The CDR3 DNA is TGTGCCATCAGTGAGGCCGTCCTCGAGCAGTACTTC.

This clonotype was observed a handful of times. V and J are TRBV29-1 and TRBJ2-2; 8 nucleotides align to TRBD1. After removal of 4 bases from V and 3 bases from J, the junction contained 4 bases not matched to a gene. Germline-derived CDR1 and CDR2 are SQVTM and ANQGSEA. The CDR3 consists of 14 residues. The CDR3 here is CSVVTGAYTGELFF. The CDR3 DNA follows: TGCAGCGTTGTGACAGGGGCGTACACCGGGGAGCTGTTTTTT.

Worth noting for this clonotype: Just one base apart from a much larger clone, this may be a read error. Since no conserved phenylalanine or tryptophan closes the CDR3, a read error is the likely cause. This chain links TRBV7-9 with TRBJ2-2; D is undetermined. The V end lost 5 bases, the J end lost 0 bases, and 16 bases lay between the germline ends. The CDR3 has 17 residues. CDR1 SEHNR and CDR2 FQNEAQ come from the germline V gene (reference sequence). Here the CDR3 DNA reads TGTGCCAGCAGCCCGAAGGCATCAGCCTCGAACACCGGGGAGCTGTTTTTA. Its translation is CASSPKASASNTGELFL.

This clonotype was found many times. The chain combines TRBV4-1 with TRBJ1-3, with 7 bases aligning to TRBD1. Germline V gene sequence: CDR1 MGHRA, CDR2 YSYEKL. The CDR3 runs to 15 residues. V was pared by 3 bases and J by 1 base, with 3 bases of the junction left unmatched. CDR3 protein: CASSQDRQSGNTIYF. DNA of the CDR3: TGCGCCAGCAGCCAGGACAGGCAATCTGGAAACACCATATATTTT.

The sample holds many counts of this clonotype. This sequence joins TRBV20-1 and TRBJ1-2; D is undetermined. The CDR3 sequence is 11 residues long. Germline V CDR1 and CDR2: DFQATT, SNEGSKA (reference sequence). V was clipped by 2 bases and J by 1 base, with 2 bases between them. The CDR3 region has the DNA TGCAGTGCTAGACGTAACTATGGCTACACCTTC. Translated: CSARRNYGYTF.

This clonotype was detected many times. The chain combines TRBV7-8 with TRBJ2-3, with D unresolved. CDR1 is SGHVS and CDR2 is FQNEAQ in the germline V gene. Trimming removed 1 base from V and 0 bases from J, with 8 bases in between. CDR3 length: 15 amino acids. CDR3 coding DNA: TGTGCCAGCAGCTTAGTACGGATTAGCACAGATACGCAGTATTTT. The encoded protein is CASSLVRISTDTQYF. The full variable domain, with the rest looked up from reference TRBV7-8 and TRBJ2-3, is GAGVSQSPRYKVAKRGQDVALRCDPISGHVSLFWYQQALGQGPEFLTYFQNEAQLDKSGLPSDRFFAERPEGSVSTLKIQRTQQEDSAVYLCASSLVRISTDTQYFGPGTRLTVL.

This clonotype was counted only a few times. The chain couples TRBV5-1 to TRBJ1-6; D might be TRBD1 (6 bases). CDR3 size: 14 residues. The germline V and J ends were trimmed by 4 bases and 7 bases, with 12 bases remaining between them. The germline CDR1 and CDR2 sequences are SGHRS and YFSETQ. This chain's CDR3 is CASSIRTANSPLHF. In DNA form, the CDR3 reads TGCGCCAGCAGCATAAGGACAGCCAATTCACCCCTCCACTTT.

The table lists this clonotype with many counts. The DNA for the CDR3 is TGTGCCAGCAGTTTGGACCGTTTAGATACGCAGTATTTT. This sequence encodes CASSLDRLDTQYF. The chain uses TRBV6-2 or TRBV6-3 and TRBJ2-3; D unresolved. Trimming shortened V by 4 bases and J by 5 bases, and 10 bases separated the two germline ends. The CDR3 loop spans 13 amino acids. Germline V lookup: CDR1 MNHEY, CDR2 SVGEGT.

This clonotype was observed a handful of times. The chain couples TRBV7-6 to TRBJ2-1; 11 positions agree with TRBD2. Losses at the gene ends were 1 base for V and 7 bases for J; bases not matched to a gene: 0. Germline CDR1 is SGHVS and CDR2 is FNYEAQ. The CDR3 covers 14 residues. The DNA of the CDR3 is TGTGCCAGCAGCTTAGGGACTAGCGGGAATGAGCAGTTCTTC. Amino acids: CASSLGTSGNEQFF.

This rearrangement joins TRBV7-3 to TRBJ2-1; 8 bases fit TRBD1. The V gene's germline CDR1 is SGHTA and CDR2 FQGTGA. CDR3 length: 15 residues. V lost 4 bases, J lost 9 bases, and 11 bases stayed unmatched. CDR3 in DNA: TGTGCCAGCAGCTCCGGACAGGGAGGCCAATTTGAGCAGTTCTTC. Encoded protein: CASSSGQGGQFEQFF.

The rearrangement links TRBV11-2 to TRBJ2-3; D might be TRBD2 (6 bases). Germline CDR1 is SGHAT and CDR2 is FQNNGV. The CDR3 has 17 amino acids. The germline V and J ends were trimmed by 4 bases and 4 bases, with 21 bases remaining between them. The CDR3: CASSSMLRGGGPDTQYF. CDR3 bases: TGTGCCAGCAGCTCCATGCTTCGGGGAGGAGGTCCAGATACGCAGTATTTT.

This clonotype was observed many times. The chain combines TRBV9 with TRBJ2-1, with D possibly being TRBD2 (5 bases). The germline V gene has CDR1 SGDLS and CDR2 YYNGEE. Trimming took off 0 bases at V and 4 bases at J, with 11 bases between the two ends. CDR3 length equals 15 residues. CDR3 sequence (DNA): TGTGCCAGCAGCGTAGGGACTGGATTTTACAATGAGCAGTTCTTC. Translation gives CASSVGTGFYNEQFF.

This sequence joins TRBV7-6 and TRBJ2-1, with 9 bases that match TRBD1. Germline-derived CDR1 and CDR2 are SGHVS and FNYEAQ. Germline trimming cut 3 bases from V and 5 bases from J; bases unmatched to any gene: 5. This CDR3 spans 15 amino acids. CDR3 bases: TGTGCCAGCAGCTTGGACAGGGGAGGAGACAATGAGCAGTTCTTC. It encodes CASSLDRGGDNEQFF.

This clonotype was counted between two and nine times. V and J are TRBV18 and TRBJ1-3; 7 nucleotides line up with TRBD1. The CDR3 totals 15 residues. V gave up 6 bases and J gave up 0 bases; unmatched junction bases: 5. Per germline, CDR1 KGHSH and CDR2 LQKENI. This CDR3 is CASSDRSSSGNTIYF. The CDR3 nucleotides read TGTGCCAGCTCGGACAGGTCGAGCTCTGGAAACACCATATATTTT.

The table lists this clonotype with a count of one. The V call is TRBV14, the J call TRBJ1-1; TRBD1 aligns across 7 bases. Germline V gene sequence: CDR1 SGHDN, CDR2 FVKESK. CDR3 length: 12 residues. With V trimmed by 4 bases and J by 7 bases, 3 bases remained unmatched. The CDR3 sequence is CASSRTGIEAFF. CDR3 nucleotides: TGTGCCAGCAGCCGGACAGGTATTGAAGCTTTCTTT.

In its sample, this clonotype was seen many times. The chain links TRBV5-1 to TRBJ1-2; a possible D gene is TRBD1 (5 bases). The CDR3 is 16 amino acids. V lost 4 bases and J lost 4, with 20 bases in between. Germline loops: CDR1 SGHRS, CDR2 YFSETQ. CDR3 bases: TGCGCCAGCAGCGGGGCCCAGGACTCAGACGGCTATGGCTACACCTTC. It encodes CASSGAQDSDGYGYTF.

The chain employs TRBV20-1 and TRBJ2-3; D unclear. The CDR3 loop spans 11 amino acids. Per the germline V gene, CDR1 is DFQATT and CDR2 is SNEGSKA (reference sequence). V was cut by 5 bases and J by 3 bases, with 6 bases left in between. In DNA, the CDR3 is TGCAGTGCTGGCCTGACAGATACGCAGTATTTT. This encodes CSAGLTDTQYF.